This TCR beta chain was recorded in a study of lymphopenia after photon versus proton radiotherapy. Study findings and constraints: In patients who died, overall survival fell as post-nadir TCR diversity dropped more. Proton therapy kept repertoires fairly stable, unlike photons, which gained effector/memory cells. After the lymphocyte nadir, photon-treated repertoires showed oligoclonal expansion, especially of CD8+ Temra cells. Only patients who died were analyzed for survival; proton advantage is unproven.

A word on this clone: Its antigen is undetermined.

Produced via immunoSEQ multiplex PCR; TCRdb's table is partial and in-frame only. Of tens of thousands of clones in the sample, 75% to 90% were seen once. Germline-derived CDR1 and CDR2 are SGHVS and FNYEAQ. V lost 0 bases and J lost 6; bases outside the gene matches: 11. The CDR3 sequence is 18 residues long. This chain joins TRBV7-6 and TRBJ2-2, with 9 nucleotides matching TRBD1. Specimen: peripheral blood, collected from a patient treated with proton-based radiotherapy. The sequence was collected from a man at least 80 years old with esophageal cancer. The CDR3 DNA follows: TGTGCCAGCAGCTTAGCGGGAGTGGGACAGGGCAGAGCCGGGGAGCTGTTTTTT. Translating it yields CASSLAGVGQGRAGELFF.